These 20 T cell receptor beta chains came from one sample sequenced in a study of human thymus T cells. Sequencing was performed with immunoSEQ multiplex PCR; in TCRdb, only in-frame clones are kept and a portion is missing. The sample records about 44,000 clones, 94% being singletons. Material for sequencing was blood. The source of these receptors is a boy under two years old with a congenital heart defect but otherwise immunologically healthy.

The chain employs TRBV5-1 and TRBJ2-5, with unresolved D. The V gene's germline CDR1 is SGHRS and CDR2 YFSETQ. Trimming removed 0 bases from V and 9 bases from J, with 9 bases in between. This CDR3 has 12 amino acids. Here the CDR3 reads CASSLAGLAQYF. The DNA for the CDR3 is TGCGCCAGCAGCTTGGCTGGGTTGGCCCAGTACTTC.

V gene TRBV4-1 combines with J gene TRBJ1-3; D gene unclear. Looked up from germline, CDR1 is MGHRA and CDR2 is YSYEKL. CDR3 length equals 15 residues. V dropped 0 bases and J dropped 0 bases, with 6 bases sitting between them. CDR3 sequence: CASSQDGTSGNTIYF. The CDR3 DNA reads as TGCGCCAGCAGCCAAGATGGTACCTCTGGAAACACCATATATTTT.

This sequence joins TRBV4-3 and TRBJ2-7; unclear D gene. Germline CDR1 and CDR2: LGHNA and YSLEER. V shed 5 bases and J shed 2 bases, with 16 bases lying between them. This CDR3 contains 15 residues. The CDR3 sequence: CASSDGPMPTYEQYF. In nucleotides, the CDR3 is TGCGCCAGCAGCGACGGCCCCATGCCAACCTACGAGCAGTACTTC.

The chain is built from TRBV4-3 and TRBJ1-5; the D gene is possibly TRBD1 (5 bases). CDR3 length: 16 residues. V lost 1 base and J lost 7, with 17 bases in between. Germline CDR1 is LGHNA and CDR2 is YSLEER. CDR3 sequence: CASSQALVGGMQPQHF. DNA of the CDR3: TGCGCCAGCAGCCAAGCGTTGGTGGGGGGAATGCAGCCCCAGCATTTT.

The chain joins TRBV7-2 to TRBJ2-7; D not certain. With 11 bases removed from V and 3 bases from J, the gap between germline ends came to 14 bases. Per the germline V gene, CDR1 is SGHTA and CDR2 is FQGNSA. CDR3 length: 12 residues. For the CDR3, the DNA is TGTGCCGGCTCGTGGGATCACTACGAGCAGTACTTC. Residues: CAGSWDHYEQYF. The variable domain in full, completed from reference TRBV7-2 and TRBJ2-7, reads GAGVSQSPSNKVTEKGKDVELRCDPISGHTALYWYRQSLGQGLEFLIYFQGNSAPDKSGLPSDRFSAERTGGSVSTLTIQRTQQEDSAVYLCAGSWDHYEQYFGPGTRLTVT.

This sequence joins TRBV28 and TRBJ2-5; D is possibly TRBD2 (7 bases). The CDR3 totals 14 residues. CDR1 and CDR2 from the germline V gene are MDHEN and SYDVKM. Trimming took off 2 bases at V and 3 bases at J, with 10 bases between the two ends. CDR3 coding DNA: TGTGCCAGCAGTTTAAGAGGGGGGGAAGAGACCCAGTACTTC. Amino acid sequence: CASSLRGGEETQYF.

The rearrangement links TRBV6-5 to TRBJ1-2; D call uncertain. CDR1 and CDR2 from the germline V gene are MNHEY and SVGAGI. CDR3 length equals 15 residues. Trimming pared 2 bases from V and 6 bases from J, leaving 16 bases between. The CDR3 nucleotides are TGTGCCAGCAGTTACCGTCTTAGAGGGTTGAATGGCTACACCTTC. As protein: CASSYRLRGLNGYTF.

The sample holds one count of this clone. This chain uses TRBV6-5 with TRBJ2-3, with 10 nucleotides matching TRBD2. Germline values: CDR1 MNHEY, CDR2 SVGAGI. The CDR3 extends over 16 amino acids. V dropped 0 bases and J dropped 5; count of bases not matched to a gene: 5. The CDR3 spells CASSYSTSGVRDTQYF. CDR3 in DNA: TGTGCCAGCAGTTACTCTACTAGCGGGGTTCGAGATACGCAGTATTTT.

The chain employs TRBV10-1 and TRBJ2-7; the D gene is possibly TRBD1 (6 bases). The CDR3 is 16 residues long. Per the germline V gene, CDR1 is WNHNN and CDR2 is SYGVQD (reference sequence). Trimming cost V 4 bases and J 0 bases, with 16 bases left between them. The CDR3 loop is CASSGTGWPLSYEQYF. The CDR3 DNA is TGCGCCAGCAGTGGTACAGGGTGGCCCCTCTCCTACGAGCAGTACTTC.

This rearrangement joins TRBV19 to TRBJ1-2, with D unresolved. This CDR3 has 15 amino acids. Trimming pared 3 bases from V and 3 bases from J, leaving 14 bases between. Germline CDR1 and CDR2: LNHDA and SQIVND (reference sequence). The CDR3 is CASSIPGGSYYGYTF. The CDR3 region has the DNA TGTGCCAGTAGTATCCCCGGCGGGAGCTACTATGGCTACACCTTC.

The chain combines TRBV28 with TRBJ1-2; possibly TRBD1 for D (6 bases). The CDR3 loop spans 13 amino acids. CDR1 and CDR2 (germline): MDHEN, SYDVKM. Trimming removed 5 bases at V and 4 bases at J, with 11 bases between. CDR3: CASSQTGSYGYTF. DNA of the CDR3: TGTGCCAGCAGTCAGACAGGTTCCTATGGCTACACCTTC.

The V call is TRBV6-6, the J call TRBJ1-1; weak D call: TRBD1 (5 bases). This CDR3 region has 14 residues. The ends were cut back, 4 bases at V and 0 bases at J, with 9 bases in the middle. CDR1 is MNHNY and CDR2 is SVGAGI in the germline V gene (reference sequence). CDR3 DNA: TGTGCCAGCAGTTTTGACAGACTGAACACTGAAGCTTTCTTT. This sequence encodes CASSFDRLNTEAFF.

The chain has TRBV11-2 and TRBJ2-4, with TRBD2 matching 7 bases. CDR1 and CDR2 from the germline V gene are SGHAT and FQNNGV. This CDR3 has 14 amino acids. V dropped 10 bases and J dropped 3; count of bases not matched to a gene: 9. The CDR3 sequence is CATRGSGDKNIQYF. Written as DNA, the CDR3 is TGTGCCACCCGAGGGAGCGGGGACAAAAACATTCAGTACTTC.

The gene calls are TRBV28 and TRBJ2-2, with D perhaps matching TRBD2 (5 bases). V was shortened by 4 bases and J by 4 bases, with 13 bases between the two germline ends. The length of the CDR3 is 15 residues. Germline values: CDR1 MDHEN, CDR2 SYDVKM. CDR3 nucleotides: TGTGCCAGCAGTTGGGGAAGCGGCACCACCGGGGAGCTGTTTTTT. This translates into CASSWGSGTTGELFF.

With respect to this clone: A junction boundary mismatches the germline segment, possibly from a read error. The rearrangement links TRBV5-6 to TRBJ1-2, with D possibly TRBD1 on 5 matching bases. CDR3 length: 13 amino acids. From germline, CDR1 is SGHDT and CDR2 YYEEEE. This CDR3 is CASGFQGLYGYTF. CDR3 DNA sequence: TGTGCCAGCGGCTTTCAGGGCCTCTATGGCTACACCTTC.

CDR3 nucleotide sequence: TGCGCCAGCAAAGCGGGGGCCCTCTCTGGCTACGAGCAGTACTTC. Amino acid sequence: CASKAGALSGYEQYF. This sequence joins TRBV5-1 and TRBJ2-7; 8 bases align to TRBD2. The trim removed 6 bases at V and 3 bases at J, leaving 11 bases unmatched. The V gene's germline CDR1 is SGHRS and CDR2 YFSETQ. CDR3 size: 15 residues.

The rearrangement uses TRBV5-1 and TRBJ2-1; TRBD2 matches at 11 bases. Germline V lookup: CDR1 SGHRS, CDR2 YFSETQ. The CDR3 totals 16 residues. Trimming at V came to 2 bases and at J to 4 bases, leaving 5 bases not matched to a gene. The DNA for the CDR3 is TGCGCCAGCAGCTTACAACTAGCGGGGGCTTACAATGAGCAGTTCTTC. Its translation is CASSLQLAGAYNEQFF.

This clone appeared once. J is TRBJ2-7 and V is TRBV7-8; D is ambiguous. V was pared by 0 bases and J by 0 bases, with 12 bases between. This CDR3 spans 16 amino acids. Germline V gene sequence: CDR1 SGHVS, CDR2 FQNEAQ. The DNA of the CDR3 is TGTGCCAGCAGCTTAGCGTGGCGCCGAAGCTCCTACGAGCAGTACTTC. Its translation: CASSLAWRRSSYEQYF.

The CDR3 bases are TGTGCCAGCAGTTTAGGGACCGGGACAGGGTTAGATACGCAGTATTTT. This encodes CASSLGTGTGLDTQYF. The chain links TRBV27 to TRBJ2-3; 9 nucleotides align to TRBD1. From germline, CDR1 is MNHEY and CDR2 SMNVEV (reference sequence). The V gene end was trimmed by 2 bases and the J gene end by 5 bases; junction bases not matched to a gene: 8. CDR3 length equals 16 residues.

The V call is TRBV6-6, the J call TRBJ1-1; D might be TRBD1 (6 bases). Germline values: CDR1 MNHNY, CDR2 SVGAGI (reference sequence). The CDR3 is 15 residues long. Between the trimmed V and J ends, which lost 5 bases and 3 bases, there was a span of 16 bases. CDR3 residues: CASSPRTVHYTEAFF. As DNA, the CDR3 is TGTGCCAGCAGTCCCCGGACAGTTCACTACACTGAAGCTTTCTTT.